The TCR beta chain under discussion was sequenced for a study of CD4 and CD8 cells across lung adenocarcinoma regions. Germline V gene sequence: CDR1 MNHEY, CDR2 SVGAGI. The CDR3 runs to 18 residues. The patients had localized lung adenocarcinoma, a non-small cell subtype. TCRdb called the PCR reads again in MiXCR, with one record for every CDR3 protein. This table holds some 20,000 distinct CDR3 sequences, roughly 46% found once. The sequence derives from a male donor with lung adenocarcinoma. The CD4 and CD8 labels of this study may be unreliable. The sequencing sample was made of CD4+ T cells from the margin of a lung tumor. The rearrangement joins TRBV6-5 to TRBJ2-4; 14 bases agree with TRBD2. The J call may be wrong; the DNA end is better matched by TRBJ2-3. DNA of the CDR3: TGTGCCAGCAGTTTTCCTCGACTAGCGGGAGGGGCCAAGAACACTCAGTATTTT. It translates to CASSFPRLAGGAKNTQYF.